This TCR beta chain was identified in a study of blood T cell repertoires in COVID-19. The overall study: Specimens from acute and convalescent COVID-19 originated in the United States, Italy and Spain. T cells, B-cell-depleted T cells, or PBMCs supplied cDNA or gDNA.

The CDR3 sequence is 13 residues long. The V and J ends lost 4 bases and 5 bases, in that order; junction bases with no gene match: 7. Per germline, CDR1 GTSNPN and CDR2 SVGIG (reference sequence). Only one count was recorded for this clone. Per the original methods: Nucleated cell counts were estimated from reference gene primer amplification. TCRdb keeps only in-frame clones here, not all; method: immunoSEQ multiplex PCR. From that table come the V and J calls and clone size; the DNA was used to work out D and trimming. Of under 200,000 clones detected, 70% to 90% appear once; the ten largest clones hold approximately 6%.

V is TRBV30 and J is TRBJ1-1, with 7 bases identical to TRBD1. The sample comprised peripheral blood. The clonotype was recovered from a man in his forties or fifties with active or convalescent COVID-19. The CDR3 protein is CAWTKTGKTEAFF. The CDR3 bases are TGTGCCTGGACCAAGACAGGGAAGACTGAAGCTTTCTTT. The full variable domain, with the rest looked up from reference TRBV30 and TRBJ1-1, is SQTIHQWPATLVQPVGSPLSLECTVEGTSNPNLYWYRQAAGRGLQLLFYSVGIGQISSEVPQNLSASRPQDRQFILSSKKLLLSDSGFYLCAWTKTGKTEAFFGQGTRLTVV.